This T cell receptor beta chain is drawn from a study of blood T cell repertoires in COVID-19 (TCRdb year 2020). Regarding the study in general: Collaborator samples came from the United States, Italy and Spain and covered acute and convalescent phases of COVID-19. The samples were drawn from the first 160 participants of the ongoing ImmuneRACE study and from under 1,500 subjects provided by 6 global collaborators. The repertoires were made available in a free public database intended to serve as a resource for research on the immune response to SARS-CoV-2. Subjects who had been exposed to COVID-19, were actively infected with it, or had recovered from it provided the deeply sampled blood TCRbeta repertoires that made up the dataset. Nearly every sample came with metadata listing a de-identified subject ID, COVID-19 status, age in years and sex. Where available, HLA class I and class II types were taken from metadata supplied by the sample provider and were not determined by assay-based typing. The prospective study material was composed of cDNA or gDNA derived from T cells, B-cell-depleted T cells, or PBMCs. Results the study describes overall, beyond this receptor: The quantity of clinical and demographic metadata differed by source and by participant and was supplied without curation.

The collaborating institutions used their own protocols to collect whole blood in K2EDTA tubes. For TCRbeta analysis, collaborators shipped samples in one of three forms: frozen whole blood, isolated PBMCs, or DNA extracted from either of those sample types. TCRbeta CDR3 regions were amplified from genomic DNA by means of the immunoSEQ Assay, a bias-controlled multiplex PCR. The authors processed their data as follows. Nucleated cell counts per sample were estimated from amplification of reference gene primers within the assay. Sequence reads were collapsed and filtered to measure the absolute abundance of every unique TCRbeta CDR3 rearrangement. For each sample, productive Simpson clonality was calculated by taking the square root of Simpson's diversity index across productive rearrangements. Imported from immuneACCESS, the table was reduced by TCRdb to in-frame sequences with V and J called. These copies leave out some clones; in studies compared against another copy, an unresolved V gene accounts for under half, and the cause of the remainder is not known. For V, J and clone size, that table is used; D and trimming come from the DNA. The sample profile shows around 38,000 clones; nearly 90% of them were found once. Of the sample, 6.2% is held by the ten largest clones.

Including the terminal cysteine and phenylalanine, the CDR3 comprises 15 residues. This entry keeps only the CDR3 DNA: 45 bases, framed from base 1. CDR1 is given as SGHVS and CDR2 as FQNEAQ, both from the germline V gene. The trim is 5 bases for V and 0 bases for J, with a gap of 12 bases between the germline ends. Points on this clone: Its antigen specificity is not known. Per-base quality was not reported, and no clone a single base away is much larger than it.

The chain links TRBV7-8 with TRBJ2-3, with TRBD2 perhaps the D gene, on 6 matching bases. The receptor was derived from a human donor in a cohort sampled during active COVID-19. The specimen was peripheral blood. The DNA is as follows: TGTGCCAGCAGCCCCCGGGACTCAAGCACAGATACGCAGTATTTT. Translated, this is CASSPRDSSTDTQYF.